Following are 18 T cell receptor beta chains from one sample sequenced in a study of blood T cells in healthy people across ages. Then a second PCR, running roughly 7 to 11 cycles, was carried out with a sample-barcoded 5' primer and a J-beta primer mix. TCRdb ran MiXCR on the 5' RACE reads and lists one entry per CDR3 protein. The sample consists of 710,000 or so distinct CDR3 sequences, 32% of them appearing once. The sequenced material came from blood. The receptors come from a woman of 80 years or more in good health.

On this clonotype itself: A much larger clone is a single base away; this may be a read error. The chain couples TRBV20-1 to TRBJ2-7; D is possibly TRBD1 (5 bases). Per the germline V gene, CDR1 is DFQATT and CDR2 is SNEGSKA (reference sequence). The V end was cut by 4 bases, the J end by 4 bases, with 20 bases between. This CDR3 contains 15 residues. CDR3 loop: CSANGFGAGRYEQYF. The CDR3 bases are TGCAGTGCTAATGGTTTTGGGGCAGGCCGATACGAGCAGTACTTC.

This clonotype was picked up a small number of times. A much larger clone differs from this one at a single base, so this may be a read error. The chain has TRBV7-7 and TRBJ2-3; tentative D call: TRBD2 (7 bases). The germline V gene encodes CDR1 SSHAT and CDR2 FNYEAQ (reference sequence). The CDR3 length is 15 residues. The CDR3: CASSERGGLEDTQYF. DNA for the CDR3: TGTGCTAGCAGCGAAAGGGGGGGGCTCGAGGATACGCAGTATTTT. The variable domain in full, with the rest retrieved from reference TRBV7-7 and TRBJ2-3, is GAGVSQSPRYKVTKRGQDVTLRCDPISSHATLYWYQQALGQGPEFLTYFNYEAQPDKSGLPSDRFSAERPEGSISTLTIQRTEQRDSAMYRCASSERGGLEDTQYFGPGTRLTVL.

This clonotype was seen many times. CDR3 loop: CALLQGAFGYTF. The DNA for the CDR3 is TGCGCATTACTACAGGGGGCGTTCGGCTACACCTTC. V and J are TRBV29-1 and TRBJ1-2, with TRBD1 matching 9 bases. The CDR3 sequence is 12 residues long. Germline CDR1 is SQVTM and CDR2 is ANQGSEA.

This clonotype was counted a few times. Being one base from a much bigger clone, this may be a read error. The chain employs TRBV6-2 or TRBV6-3 and TRBJ2-7; 9 bases map to TRBD2. The length of the CDR3 is 14 residues. Looked up from germline, CDR1 is MNHEY and CDR2 is SVGEGT. CDR3 loop: CACSYGTSTDEQYF. The CDR3 DNA sequence: TGTGCCTGCAGTTACGGGACTAGCACCGACGAGCAGTACTTC.

This clonotype was seen a few times. The chain couples TRBV10-3 to TRBJ1-1, with 10 bases matching TRBD1. Per the germline V gene, CDR1 is ENHRY and CDR2 is SYGVKD. V lost 6 bases to trimming and J lost 5 bases; unmatched junction nucleotides: 15. CDR3 length: 17 residues. In DNA form, the CDR3 reads TGTGCCATCAGGGGGGGGACAGGGGACCAGGGAAAGACTGAAGCTTTCTTT. Protein: CAIRGGTGDQGKTEAFF.

In its sample, this clonotype was seen many times. V usage is TRBV20-1 and J usage is TRBJ2-1; TRBD1 aligns across 11 bases. With 3 bases clipped from V and 6 bases from J, the junction kept 10 bases outside the gene matches. The CDR3 contains 16 residues. Germline CDR1 and CDR2: DFQATT and SNEGSKA (reference sequence). CDR3 in amino acids: CSASRWGTGGFNEQFF. CDR3 nucleotide sequence: TGCAGTGCTAGTCGATGGGGGACAGGGGGTTTCAATGAGCAGTTCTTC.

There are many counts of this clonotype. V usage is TRBV7-9 and J usage is TRBJ1-5; 12 bases align to TRBD1. CDR1 and CDR2 (germline): SEHNR, FQNEAQ (reference sequence). Trimming at V came to 0 bases and at J to 2 bases, leaving 8 bases not matched to a gene. The CDR3 is made up of 19 amino acids. For the CDR3, the DNA is TGTGCCAGCAGCTTAGCGCCGGGACAGGGGGCGCGGGGCAATCAGCCCCAGCATTTT. Amino acids: CASSLAPGQGARGNQPQHF.

This clonotype was counted many times. V usage is TRBV7-9 and J usage is TRBJ1-4; D may be TRBD1 (5 bases). Germline CDR1 is SEHNR and CDR2 is FQNEAQ (reference sequence). This CDR3 is built from 16 residues. The V end was cut by 1 base, the J end by 4 bases, with 13 bases between. The CDR3 sequence: CASSLDVRDVNEKLFF. In DNA form, the CDR3 reads TGTGCCAGCAGCTTAGACGTCCGGGACGTTAATGAAAAACTGTTTTTT.

This clonotype was picked up many times. The V and J genes are TRBV10-3 and TRBJ1-5; a possible D gene is TRBD1 (5 bases). V dropped 6 bases and J dropped 3 bases, with 18 bases sitting between them. The CDR3 spans 16 residues. CDR1 and CDR2 from the germline V gene are ENHRY and SYGVKD. DNA of the CDR3: TGTGCCATCAGCCCGGGGTGGGAGGGGAACAATCAGCCCCAGCATTTT. This translates into CAISPGWEGNNQPQHF.

The chain employs TRBV15 and TRBJ1-1; D perhaps matches TRBD1 (5 bases). The CDR3 runs to 15 residues. The germline CDR1 and CDR2 sequences are LNHNV and YYDKDF (reference sequence). V lost 0 bases, J lost 5 bases, and 13 bases lay in between. CDR3 bases: TGTGCCACCAGCAGAGATTTGGGGGTAAAGACTGAAGCTTTCTTT. It is translated as CATSRDLGVKTEAFF.

This clonotype was recorded many times. One junction end disagrees with the germline gene, perhaps due to a read error. This chain uses TRBV10-3 with TRBJ2-1; D is unclear. There are 14 residues in the CDR3. Looked up from germline, CDR1 is ENHRY and CDR2 is SYGVKD. For the CDR3, the DNA is TGTGCCATCAGTGAGGGCACTGCCTACTATGAGCAGTTCTTC. This sequence encodes CAISEGTAYYEQFF.

V and J are TRBV5-1 and TRBJ2-2, with D unclear. The CDR3 runs 13 residues. The germline V and J ends were trimmed by 0 bases and 4 bases, with 4 bases remaining between them. CDR1 is SGHRS, CDR2 YFSETQ, per germline. CDR3 in amino acids: CASSLVATGELFF. The DNA for the CDR3 is TGCGCCAGCAGCTTGGTAGCCACCGGGGAGCTGTTTTTT.

This clonotype came up a few times. Being one base from a much bigger clone, this may be a read error. V is TRBV4-3 and J is TRBJ2-5, with TRBD2 identical over 10 bases. The J segment lost 11 bases and the V segment lost 4 bases, leaving 22 bases of the junction unmatched. The germline gives CDR1 LGHNA, CDR2 YSLEER. The CDR3 covers 18 residues. The CDR3 here is CASSRSSSGGLKRNEQYF. In DNA form, the CDR3 reads TGCGCCAGCAGCCGCTCTTCTAGCGGGGGCCTAAAAAGGAATGAGCAGTACTTC.

This clonotype came up a few times. The chain employs TRBV20-1 and TRBJ1-4; no clear D gene. The length of the CDR3 is 14 residues. Trimming took 5 bases from V and 0 from J, leaving 10 bases between them. CDR1 DFQATT and CDR2 SNEGSKA come from the germline V gene (reference sequence). The CDR3 spells CSAPTAATNEKLFF. DNA of the CDR3: TGCAGTGCTCCTACTGCTGCAACTAATGAAAAACTGTTTTTT.

About this clonotype itself: A much larger clone is a single base away; this may be a read error. The chain joins TRBV25-1 to TRBJ2-1, with 8 bases aligning to TRBD2. Germline CDR1 reads MGHDK; CDR2 reads SYGVNS. CDR3 length: 21 residues. V shed 10 bases and J 0 bases; nucleotides not matched to a gene: 26. Here the CDR3 reads CANSGFLPGASGRSSYNEQFF. The CDR3 DNA is TGTGCCAACAGCGGATTCCTTCCCGGGGCTAGCGGGCGGAGCTCCTACAATGAGCAGTTCTTC.

This clonotype was found many times. This chain joins TRBV6-1 and TRBJ2-3; D not certain. This CDR3 is built from 15 residues. CDR1 is MNHNS and CDR2 is SASEGT in the germline V gene. Trimming cost V 4 bases and J 0 bases, with 11 bases left between them. The CDR3 DNA reads as TGTGCCAGCAGTGTGGACCACACAAGCACAGATACGCAGTATTTT. Residues: CASSVDHTSTDTQYF.

The gene calls are TRBV7-2 and TRBJ2-3, with TRBD2 identical over 13 bases. From germline, CDR1 is SGHTA and CDR2 FQGNSA. The CDR3 has 16 amino acids. Unmatched junction bases numbered 7, after V lost 5 bases and J lost 5 bases. The CDR3 loop reads CASSGTSGAGEDTQYF. The CDR3 coding sequence is TGTGCCAGCAGCGGGACTAGCGGGGCCGGGGAAGATACGCAGTATTTT.

This clonotype has more than one count but fewer than ten. This chain uses TRBV5-5 with TRBJ2-1; tentatively, D is TRBD1 (6 bases). The CDR3 totals 20 residues. The ends were cut back, 0 bases at V and 4 bases at J, with 26 bases in the middle. Germline V gives CDR1 SGHKS, CDR2 YYEKEE (reference sequence). CDR3: CASSLVAGAASSLIYNEQFF. The DNA for the CDR3 is TGTGCCAGCAGCTTGGTTGCAGGGGCGGCCTCAAGCCTGATTTACAATGAGCAGTTCTTC.